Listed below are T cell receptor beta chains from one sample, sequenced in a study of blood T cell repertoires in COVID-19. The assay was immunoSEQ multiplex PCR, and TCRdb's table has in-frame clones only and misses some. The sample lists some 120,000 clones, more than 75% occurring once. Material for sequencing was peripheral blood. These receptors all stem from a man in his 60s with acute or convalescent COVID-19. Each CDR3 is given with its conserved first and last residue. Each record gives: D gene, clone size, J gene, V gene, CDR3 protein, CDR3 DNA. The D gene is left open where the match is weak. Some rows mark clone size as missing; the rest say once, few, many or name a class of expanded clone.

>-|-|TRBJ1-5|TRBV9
CASSAALWDQPQHF
TGTGCCAGCAGCGCAGCACTATGGGATCAGCCCCAGCATTTT
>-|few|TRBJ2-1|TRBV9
CASSVVPQNEQFF
TGTGCCAGCAGCGTAGTACCCCAGAATGAGCAGTTCTTC
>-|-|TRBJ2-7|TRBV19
CASSMGGSGTYEQYF
TGTGCCAGTAGTATGGGCGGTAGCGGAACATACGAGCAGTACTTC
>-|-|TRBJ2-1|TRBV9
CASSVLTGVGPNEQFF
TGTGCCAGCAGCGTATTGACGGGAGTGGGTCCCAATGAGCAGTTCTTC
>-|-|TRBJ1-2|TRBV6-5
CASSYNRDGHGYTF
TGTGCCAGCAGTTACAACAGGGATGGACATGGCTACACCTTC
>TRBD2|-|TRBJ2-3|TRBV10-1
CASSVAGGTDTQYF
TGCGCCAGCAGTGTAGCGGGAGGCACAGATACGCAGTATTTT
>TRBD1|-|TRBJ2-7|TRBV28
CASSFRGTGRFEQYF
TGTGCCAGCAGTTTTCGCGGGACAGGTCGATTCGAGCAGTACTTC
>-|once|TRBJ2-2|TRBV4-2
CASSQATGELFF
TGTGCCAGCAGCCAAGCGACCGGGGAGCTGTTTTTT
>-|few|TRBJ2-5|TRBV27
CASSLNWAQETQYF
TGTGCCAGCAGTTTAAATTGGGCCCAAGAGACCCAGTACTTC
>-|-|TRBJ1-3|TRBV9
CASSGLGGRTGNTIYF
TGTGCCAGCAGCGGCCTGGGGGGGCGAACTGGAAACACCATATATTTT
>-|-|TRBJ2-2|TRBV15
CATSRDLQHTGELFF
TGTGCCACCAGCAGAGATCTACAGCACACCGGGGAGCTGTTTTTT
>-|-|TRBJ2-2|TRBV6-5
CASSSSGGGMFF
TGTGCCAGCTCCTCAAGTGGAGGCGGGATGTTTTTT
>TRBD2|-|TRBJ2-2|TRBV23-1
CASSIITSGASTGELFF
TGCGCCAGCAGCATAATTACTAGCGGAGCTTCGACCGGGGAGCTGTTTTTT
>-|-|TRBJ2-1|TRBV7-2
CASSLSVGTPGLPEQFF
TGTGCCAGCAGCTTATCGGTGGGGACCCCGGGACTTCCTGAGCAGTTCTTC
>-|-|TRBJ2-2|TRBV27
CASSPTRTDTGELFF
TGTGCCAGCAGCCCTACCAGGACAGACACCGGGGAGCTGTTTTTT
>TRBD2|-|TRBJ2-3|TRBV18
CASSPGLAGGADTQYF
TGTGCCAGCTCACCAGGACTAGCGGGAGGGGCAGATACGCAGTATTTT
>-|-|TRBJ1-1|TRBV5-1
CASSLYRAGSWNTEAFF
TGCGCCAGCAGCTTGTATAGGGCAGGGTCGTGGAACACTGAAGCTTTCTTT
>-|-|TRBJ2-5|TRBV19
CASSNLGGETQYF
TGTGCCAGTAGTAACCTAGGAGGAGAGACCCAGTACTTC
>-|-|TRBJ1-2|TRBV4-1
CASSPDRNYGYTF
TGCGCCAGCAGCCCGGACAGAAACTATGGCTACACCTTC
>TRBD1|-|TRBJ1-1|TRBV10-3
CAISEPSQGVRTEAFF
TGTGCCATCAGTGAGCCTTCCCAGGGGGTACGGACTGAAGCTTTCTTT
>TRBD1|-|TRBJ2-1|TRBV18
CASSRDLPGQGAHSYNEQFF
TGTGCCAGCTCCCGCGACCTACCGGGACAGGGGGCGCATTCCTACAATGAGCAGTTCTTC
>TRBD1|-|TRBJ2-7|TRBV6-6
CASTLGQDAYEQYF
TGTGCCAGCACTTTGGGACAGGACGCCTACGAGCAGTACTTC
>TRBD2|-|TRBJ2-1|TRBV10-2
CASRPGTSGYNEQFF
TGCGCCAGCAGACCCGGGACTAGCGGGTACAATGAGCAGTTCTTC
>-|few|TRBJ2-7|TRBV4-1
CASSQVSGREQYF
TGCGCCAGCAGCCAAGTTTCAGGGCGCGAGCAGTACTTC
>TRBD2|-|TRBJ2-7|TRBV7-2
CASSLAGGRAGAYEQYF
TGTGCCAGCAGCTTAGCTGGAGGGAGGGCCGGAGCCTACGAGCAGTACTTC
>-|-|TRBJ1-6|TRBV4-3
CASSQVSNSPLHF
TGCGCCAGCAGCCAAGTCAGTAATTCACCCCTCCACTTT
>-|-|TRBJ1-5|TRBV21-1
CASSKGGPLNQPQHF
TGTGCCAGCAGCAAGGGGGGACCGCTTAATCAGCCCCAGCATTTT
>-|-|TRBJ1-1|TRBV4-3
CASSRWTTYTEAFF
TGCGCCAGCAGCCGGTGGACAACCTACACTGAAGCTTTCTTT
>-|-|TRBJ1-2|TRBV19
CASSIAHGQTLYGYTF
TGTGCCAGTAGTATAGCCCACGGACAGACGCTGTATGGCTACACCTTC
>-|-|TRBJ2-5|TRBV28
CASSPLLLARTQETQYF
TGTGCCAGCAGTCCTTTATTACTCGCTCGCACCCAAGAGACCCAGTACTTC
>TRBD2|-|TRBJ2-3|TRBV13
CASSYSGTGTDTQYF
TGTGCCAGCAGCTATAGCGGGACTGGCACAGATACGCAGTATTTT
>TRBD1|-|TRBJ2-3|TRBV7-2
CASSFGQGAQDTQYF
TGTGCCAGCAGTTTTGGACAGGGGGCGCAAGATACGCAGTATTTT
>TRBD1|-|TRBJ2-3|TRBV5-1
CASRLTGSGTDTQYF
TGCGCCAGCAGACTGACAGGGTCAGGCACAGATACGCAGTATTTT
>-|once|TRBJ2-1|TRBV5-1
CASSLNGGSYNEQFF
TGCGCCAGCAGCTTGAACGGGGGATCCTACAATGAGCAGTTCTTC
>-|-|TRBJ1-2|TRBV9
CASSVEAGAINYGYTF
TGTGCCAGCAGCGTAGAGGCAGGGGCTATTAACTATGGCTACACCTTC
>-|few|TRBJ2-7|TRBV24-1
CATSDSADNHEQYF
TGTGCCACCAGTGATTCTGCGGACAACCACGAGCAGTACTTC
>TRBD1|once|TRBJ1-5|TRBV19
CASSKYATGGSLSNQPQHF
TGTGCCAGTAGTAAGTATGCGACAGGGGGATCACTGAGCAATCAGCCCCAGCATTTT
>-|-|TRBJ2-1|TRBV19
CASSISSGQSSYNEQFF
TGTGCCAGTAGTATATCCAGCGGGCAAAGCTCCTACAATGAGCAGTTCTTC
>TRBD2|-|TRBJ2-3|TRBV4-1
CASSLGLAGTDTQYF
TGCGCCAGCAGCCTTGGACTAGCGGGGACAGATACGCAGTATTTT